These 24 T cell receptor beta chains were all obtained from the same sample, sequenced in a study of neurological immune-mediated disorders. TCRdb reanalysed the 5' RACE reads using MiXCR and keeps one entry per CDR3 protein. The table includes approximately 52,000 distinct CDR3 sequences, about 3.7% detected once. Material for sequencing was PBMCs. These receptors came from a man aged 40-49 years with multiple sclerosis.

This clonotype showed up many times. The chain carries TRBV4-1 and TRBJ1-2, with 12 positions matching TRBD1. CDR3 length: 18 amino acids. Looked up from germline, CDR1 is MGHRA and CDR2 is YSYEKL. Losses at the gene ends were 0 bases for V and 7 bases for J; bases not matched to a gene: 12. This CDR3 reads CASSQDPGGTGGAGGYTF. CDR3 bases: TGCGCCAGCAGCCAAGATCCGGGGGGGACAGGGGGCGCTGGTGGCTACACCTTC.

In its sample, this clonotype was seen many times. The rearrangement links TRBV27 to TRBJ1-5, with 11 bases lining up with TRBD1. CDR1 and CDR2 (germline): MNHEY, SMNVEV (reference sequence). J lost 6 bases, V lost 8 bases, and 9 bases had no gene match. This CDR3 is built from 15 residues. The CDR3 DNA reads TGTGCCAGCGGGTCGGGACAGGGGGTTAGTCAGCCCCAGCATTTT. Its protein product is CASGSGQGVSQPQHF.

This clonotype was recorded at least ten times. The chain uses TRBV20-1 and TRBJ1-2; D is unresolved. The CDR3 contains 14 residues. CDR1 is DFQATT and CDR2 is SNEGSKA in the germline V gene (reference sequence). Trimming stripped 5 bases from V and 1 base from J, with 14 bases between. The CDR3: CSAAVREINYGYTF. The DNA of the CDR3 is TGCAGTGCTGCTGTAAGGGAGATTAACTATGGCTACACCTTC.

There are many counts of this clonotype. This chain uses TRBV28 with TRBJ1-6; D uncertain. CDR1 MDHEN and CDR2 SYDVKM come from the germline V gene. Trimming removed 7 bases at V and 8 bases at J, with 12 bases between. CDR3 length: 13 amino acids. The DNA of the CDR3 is TGTGCCAGCAAGTGGGGATCCCATTCACCCCTCCACTTT. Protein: CASKWGSHSPLHF.

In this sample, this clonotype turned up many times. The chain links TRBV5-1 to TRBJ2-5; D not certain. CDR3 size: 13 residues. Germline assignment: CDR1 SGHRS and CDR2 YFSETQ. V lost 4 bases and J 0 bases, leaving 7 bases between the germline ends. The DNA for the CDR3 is TGCGCCAGCAGCAGGGCGTACCAAGAGACCCAGTACTTC. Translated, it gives CASSRAYQETQYF.

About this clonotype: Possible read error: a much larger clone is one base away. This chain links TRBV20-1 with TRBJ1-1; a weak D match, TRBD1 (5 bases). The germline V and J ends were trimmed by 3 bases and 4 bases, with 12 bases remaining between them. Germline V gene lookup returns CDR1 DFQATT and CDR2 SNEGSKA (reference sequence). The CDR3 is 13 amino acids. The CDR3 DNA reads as TGCAGTGCTAGGAGGGAAAGGGGCACTGAAGCTTTCTTT. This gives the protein CSARRERGTEAFF.

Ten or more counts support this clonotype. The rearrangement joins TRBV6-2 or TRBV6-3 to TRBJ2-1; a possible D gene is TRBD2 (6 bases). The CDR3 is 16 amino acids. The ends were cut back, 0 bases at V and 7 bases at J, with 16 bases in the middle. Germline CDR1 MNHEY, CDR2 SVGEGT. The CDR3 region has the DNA TGTGCCAGCAGTTACTCGGGGTTGGCTCGGGGGAATGAGCAGTTCTTC. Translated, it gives CASSYSGLARGNEQFF.

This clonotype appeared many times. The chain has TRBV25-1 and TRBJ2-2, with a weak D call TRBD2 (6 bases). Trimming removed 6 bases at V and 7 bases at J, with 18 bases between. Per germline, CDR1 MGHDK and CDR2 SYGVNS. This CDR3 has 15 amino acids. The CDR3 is CASSLTSGIVGELFF. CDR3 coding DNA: TGTGCCAGCAGCTTGACTAGTGGTATTGTCGGGGAGCTGTTTTTT.

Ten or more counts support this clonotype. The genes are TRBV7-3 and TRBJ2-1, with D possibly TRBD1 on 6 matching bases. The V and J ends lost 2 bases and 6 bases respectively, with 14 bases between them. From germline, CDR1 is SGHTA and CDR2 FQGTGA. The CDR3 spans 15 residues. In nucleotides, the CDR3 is TGTGCCAGCAGCTTACAGGGGAATAGGGTCAATGAGCAGTTCTTC. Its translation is CASSLQGNRVNEQFF.

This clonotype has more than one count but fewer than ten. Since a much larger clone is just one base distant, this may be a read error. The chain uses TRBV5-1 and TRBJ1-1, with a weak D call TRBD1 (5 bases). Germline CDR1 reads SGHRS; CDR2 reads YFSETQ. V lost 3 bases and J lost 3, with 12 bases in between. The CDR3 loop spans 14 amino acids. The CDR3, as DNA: TGCGCCAGCAGCTCCGGCACAGGCGACACTGAAGCTTTCTTT. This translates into CASSSGTGDTEAFF.

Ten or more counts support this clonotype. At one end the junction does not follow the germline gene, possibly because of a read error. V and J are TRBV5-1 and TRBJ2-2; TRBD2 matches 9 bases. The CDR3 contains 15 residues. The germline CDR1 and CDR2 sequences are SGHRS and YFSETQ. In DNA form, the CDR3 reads TGCGCCAGCAGCACGAGCGGGGGGAACATCGGGGAGCTGTTTTTT. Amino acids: CASSTSGGNIGELFF.

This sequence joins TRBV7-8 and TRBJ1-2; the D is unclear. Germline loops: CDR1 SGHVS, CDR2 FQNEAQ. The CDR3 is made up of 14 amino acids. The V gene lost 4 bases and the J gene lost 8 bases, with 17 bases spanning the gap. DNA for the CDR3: TGTGCCAGCAGCTATATGGGAAAGCTTAACGGCTACACCTTC. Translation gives CASSYMGKLNGYTF.

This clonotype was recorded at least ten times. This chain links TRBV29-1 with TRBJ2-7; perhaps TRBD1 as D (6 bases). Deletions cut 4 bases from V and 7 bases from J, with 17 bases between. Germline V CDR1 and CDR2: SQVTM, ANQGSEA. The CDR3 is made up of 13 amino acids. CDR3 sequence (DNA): TGCAGCGTTGGATCTCTGGGGGCCTGGGAGCAGTACTTC. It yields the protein CSVGSLGAWEQYF.

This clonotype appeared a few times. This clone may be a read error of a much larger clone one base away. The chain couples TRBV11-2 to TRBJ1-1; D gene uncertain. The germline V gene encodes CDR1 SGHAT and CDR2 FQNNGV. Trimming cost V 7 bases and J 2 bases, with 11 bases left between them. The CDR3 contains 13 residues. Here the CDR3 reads CASTGKTNTEAFF. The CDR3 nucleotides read TGTGCCAGCACGGGAAAGACAAACACTGAAGCTTTCTTT. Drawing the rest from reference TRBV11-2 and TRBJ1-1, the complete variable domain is EAGVAQSPRYKIIEKRQSVAFWCNPISGHATLYWYQQILGQGPKLLIQFQNNGVVDDSQLPKDRFSAERLKGVDSTLKIQPAKLEDSAVYLCASTGKTNTEAFFGQGTRLTVV.

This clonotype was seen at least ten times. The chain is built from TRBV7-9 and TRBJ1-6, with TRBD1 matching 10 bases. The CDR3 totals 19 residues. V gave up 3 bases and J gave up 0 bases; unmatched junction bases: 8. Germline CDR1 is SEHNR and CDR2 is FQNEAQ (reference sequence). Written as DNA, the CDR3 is TGTGCCAGCAGCTTGGGGCTGACAGGGGGCCGCTCCTATAATTCACCCCTCCACTTT. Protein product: CASSLGLTGGRSYNSPLHF.

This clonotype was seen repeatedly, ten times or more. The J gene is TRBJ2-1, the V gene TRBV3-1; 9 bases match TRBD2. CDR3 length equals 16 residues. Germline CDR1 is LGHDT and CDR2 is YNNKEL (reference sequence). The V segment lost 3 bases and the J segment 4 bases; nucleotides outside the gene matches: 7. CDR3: CASSHLRSGGYNEQFF. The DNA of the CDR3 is TGTGCCAGCAGCCACCTTCGCAGCGGGGGGTACAATGAGCAGTTCTTC.

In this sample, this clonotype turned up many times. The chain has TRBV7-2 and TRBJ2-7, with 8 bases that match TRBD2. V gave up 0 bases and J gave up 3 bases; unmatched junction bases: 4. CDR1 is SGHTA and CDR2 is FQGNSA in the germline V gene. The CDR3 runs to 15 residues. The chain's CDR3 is CASSLAAGGGYEQYF. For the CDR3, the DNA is TGTGCCAGCAGCTTAGCGGCGGGGGGCGGCTACGAGCAGTACTTC. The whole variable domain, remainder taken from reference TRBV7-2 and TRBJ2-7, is GAGVSQSPSNKVTEKGKDVELRCDPISGHTALYWYRQSLGQGLEFLIYFQGNSAPDKSGLPSDRFSAERTGGSVSTLTIQRTQQEDSAVYLCASSLAAGGGYEQYFGPGTRLTVT.

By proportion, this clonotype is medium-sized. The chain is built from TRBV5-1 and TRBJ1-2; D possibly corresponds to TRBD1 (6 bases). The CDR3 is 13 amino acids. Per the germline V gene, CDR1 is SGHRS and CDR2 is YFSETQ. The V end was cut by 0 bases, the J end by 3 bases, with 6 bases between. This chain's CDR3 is CASSLAGDYGYTF. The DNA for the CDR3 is TGCGCCAGCAGCTTGGCAGGGGACTATGGCTACACCTTC.

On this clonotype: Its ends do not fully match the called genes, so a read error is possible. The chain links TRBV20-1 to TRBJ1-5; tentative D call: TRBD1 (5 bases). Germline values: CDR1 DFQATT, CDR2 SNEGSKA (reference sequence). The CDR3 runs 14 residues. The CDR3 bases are TGCAGTGCTAGTTCAGGGATAGGCAATCAGCCCCAGAATTTT. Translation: CSASSGIGNQPQNF.

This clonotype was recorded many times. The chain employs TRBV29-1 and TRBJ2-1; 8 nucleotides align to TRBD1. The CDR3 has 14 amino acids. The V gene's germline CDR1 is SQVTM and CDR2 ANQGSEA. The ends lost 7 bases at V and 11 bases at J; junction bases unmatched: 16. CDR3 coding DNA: TGCAGCGCCGCAGACGGGACAGGCGATCTGCAGCAGTTCTTC. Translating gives CSAADGTGDLQQFF.

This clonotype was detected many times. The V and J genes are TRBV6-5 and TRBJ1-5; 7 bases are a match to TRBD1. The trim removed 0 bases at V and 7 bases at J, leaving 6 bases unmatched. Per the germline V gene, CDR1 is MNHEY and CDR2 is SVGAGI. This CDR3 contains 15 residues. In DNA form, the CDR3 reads TGTGCCAGCAGTTACTCGATAGGGGGCGAGCAGCCCCAGCATTTT. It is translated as CASSYSIGGEQPQHF.

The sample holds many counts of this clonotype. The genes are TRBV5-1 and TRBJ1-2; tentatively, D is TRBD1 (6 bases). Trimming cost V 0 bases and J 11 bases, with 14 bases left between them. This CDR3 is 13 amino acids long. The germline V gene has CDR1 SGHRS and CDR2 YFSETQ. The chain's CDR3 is CASSLDPQGLYTF. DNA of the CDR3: TGCGCCAGCAGCTTGGACCCTCAGGGGCTGTACACCTTC.

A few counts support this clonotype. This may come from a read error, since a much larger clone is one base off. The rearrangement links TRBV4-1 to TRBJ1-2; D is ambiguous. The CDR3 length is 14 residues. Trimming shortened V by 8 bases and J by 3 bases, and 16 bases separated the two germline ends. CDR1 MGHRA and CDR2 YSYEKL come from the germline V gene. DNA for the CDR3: TGCGCCAGCCGTGCTTTGGGTAAGGACTATGGCTACACCTTC. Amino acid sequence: CASRALGKDYGYTF.

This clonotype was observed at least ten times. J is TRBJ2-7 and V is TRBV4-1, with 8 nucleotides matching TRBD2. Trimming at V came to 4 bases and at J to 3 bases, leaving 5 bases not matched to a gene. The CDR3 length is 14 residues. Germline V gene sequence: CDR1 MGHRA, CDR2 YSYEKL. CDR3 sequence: CASSPDGTSYEQYF. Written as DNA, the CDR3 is TGCGCCAGCAGCCCCGACGGGACTAGCTACGAGCAGTACTTC.